The source of this T cell receptor (beta chain) is a study of blood T cell repertoires in COVID-19. Repertoires were generated with immunoSEQ multiplex PCR, while TCRdb's copy carries only in-frame clones and drops some. The sample holds about 52,000 clones, 90% seen once. Germline V gene sequence: CDR1 SEHNR, CDR2 FQNEAQ (reference sequence). V trimming: 5 bases; J trimming: 5 bases; junction bases outside the gene matches: 14. This CDR3 has 16 amino acids. In its sample, this clone was seen once. This rearrangement joins TRBV7-9 to TRBJ2-7; 8 positions agree with TRBD2. The material sequenced was peripheral blood. This clonotype was obtained from a human donor in a cohort sampled during active COVID-19. The CDR3 sequence: CASSPRGGVFQHEQYF. CDR3 in DNA: TGTGCCAGCAGCCCCCGGGGGGGGGTCTTTCAACACGAGCAGTACTTC.